This T cell receptor beta chain was profiled in a study of OX40 agonist ivuxolimab in advanced cancers. General observations from the study: Antigen specificity was not determined for the expanded peripheral T cells.

Only in-frame clones appear in the TCRdb table, and some are missing; sequencing was by immunoSEQ multiplex PCR. The sample carries about 42,000 clones, 70% to 90% recorded once. To note about this clone: Antigen: not known.

The CDR3 runs to 14 residues. With 3 bases removed from V and 4 bases from J, the gap between germline ends came to 10 bases. The rearrangement links TRBV23-1 to TRBJ2-1; TRBD1 is a possible D gene (5 bases). TRBV23-1 is assigned to the ORF class and has an uncertain function. The specimen comprised CD4+ or CD8+ T cells sorted from blood, sampled in a trial of the OX40 agonist ivuxolimab. The receptor's source is an adult with an advanced solid tumor such as melanoma, head and neck, liver or kidney cancer. CDR3 amino acids: CASSQSQGYNEQFF. The DNA of the CDR3 is TGCGCCAGCAGTCAGAGTCAGGGATACAATGAGCAGTTCTTC.